The 25 T cell receptor beta chains below come from one sample, sequenced in a study of T cell repertoires in cytomegalovirus infection. TCRdb redid the calling of the reads with MiXCR, one entry per CDR3 protein. Among around 740,000 distinct CDR3 sequences listed, approximately 34% were seen once. The sample taken for sequencing was PBMCs. The receptors originated from a human donor in good health (CMV status not recorded). Some clones in this sample may be carry-over from other donors' samples.

This clonotype was observed a handful of times. The CDR3 sequence: CSVAGTLETQYF. CDR3 bases: TGCAGCGTCGCGGGGACACTCGAGACCCAGTACTTC. The V and J genes are TRBV29-1 and TRBJ2-5; perhaps D is TRBD1 or TRBD2 (6 bases each). The CDR3 is made up of 12 amino acids. Deletions cut 6 bases from V and 5 bases from J, with 13 bases between. Germline loops: CDR1 SQVTM, CDR2 ANQGSEA.

The sample holds a few counts of this clonotype. CDR3 sequence: CASIQSRESPEAFF. For the CDR3, the DNA is TGTGCCAGTATTCAATCCAGGGAGTCACCTGAAGCTTTCTTT. This chain connects TRBV19 to TRBJ1-1, with TRBD1 as a possible D gene (5 bases). The CDR3 loop spans 14 amino acids. The ends were cut back, 7 bases at V and 6 bases at J, with 18 bases in the middle. Germline values: CDR1 LNHDA, CDR2 SQIVND (reference sequence).

This chain joins TRBV2 and TRBJ1-5; the match to TRBD1 covers 8 bases. Germline trimming cut 7 bases from V and 6 bases from J; bases unmatched to any gene: 8. Germline assignment: CDR1 SNHLY and CDR2 FYNNEI. The CDR3 is 14 amino acids. CDR3 sequence: CASTEGRGLQPQHF. The CDR3 nucleotides read TGTGCCAGCACCGAGGGCAGGGGGCTTCAGCCCCAGCATTTT.

V gene TRBV20-1 combines with J gene TRBJ2-3; the D is unclear. The CDR3 length is 13 residues. Looked up from germline, CDR1 is DFQATT and CDR2 is SNEGSKA (reference sequence). V was clipped by 3 bases and J by 3 bases, with 10 bases between them. CDR3 coding DNA: TGCAGTGCTAGGGGCGTCGGGACAGATACGCAGTATTTT. Amino acids: CSARGVGTDTQYF.

This clonotype was counted a few times. The gene calls are TRBV6-5 and TRBJ1-2, with a weak D call TRBD1 (5 bases). The CDR3 runs to 13 residues. Between the trimmed V and J ends, which lost 8 bases and 8 bases, there was a span of 18 bases. Germline loops: CDR1 MNHEY, CDR2 SVGAGI. CDR3 in DNA: TGTGCCAGCTGGGCGTATAGGGGCGAGGGCTACACCTTC. Its protein product is CASWAYRGEGYTF.

This chain joins TRBV2 and TRBJ2-1; D is possibly TRBD1 (6 bases). V dropped 6 bases and J dropped 8 bases, with 11 bases sitting between them. Germline CDR1 reads SNHLY; CDR2 reads FYNNEI. This CDR3 has 12 residues. In DNA, the CDR3 is TGTGCCAGCAGCAGGGCAGGGGATGAGCAGTTCTTC. Residues: CASSRAGDEQFF.

The chain is built from TRBV28 and TRBJ1-3; 7 bases are a match to TRBD1. Germline V gene data show CDR1 as MDHEN and CDR2 as SYDVKM. The CDR3 runs to 14 residues. The trim removed 7 bases at V and 1 base at J, leaving 4 bases unmatched. In DNA form, the CDR3 reads TGTGCCAGCATCGACAGGGTATCTGGAAACACCATATATTTT. It codes for CASIDRVSGNTIYF.

The chain joins TRBV19 to TRBJ2-1, with 12 bases identical to TRBD1. V was pared by 0 bases and J by 3 bases, with 6 bases of the junction left unmatched. Looked up from germline, CDR1 is LNHDA and CDR2 is SQIVND (reference sequence). The CDR3 totals 18 residues. CDR3 sequence reads: CASSIDLGQGAGYNEQFF. The CDR3 nucleotides read TGTGCCAGTAGTATAGATTTGGGACAGGGGGCCGGCTACAATGAGCAGTTCTTC.

This clonotype has more than one count but fewer than ten. The chain employs TRBV19 and TRBJ1-2; the match to TRBD1 covers 8 bases. Germline CDR1 and CDR2: LNHDA and SQIVND (reference sequence). Trimming took 10 bases from V and 2 from J; bases not matched to a gene: 3. The CDR3 consists of 12 residues. CDR3 sequence (DNA): TGTGCCACCGGGGACAGGAACTATGGCTACACCTTC. This encodes CATGDRNYGYTF.

This clonotype was detected only a few times. The genes are TRBV3-1 and TRBJ2-4, with 11 bases aligning to TRBD2. Looked up from germline, CDR1 is LGHDT and CDR2 is YNNKEL (reference sequence). With 0 bases clipped from V and 9 bases from J, the junction kept 10 bases outside the gene matches. The CDR3 extends over 17 amino acids. The DNA for the CDR3 is TGTGCCAGCAGCCAAGAGTCACTAGCGGGGGAGAGGGGCATTCAGTACTTC. As protein: CASSQESLAGERGIQYF. Supplemented by reference TRBV3-1 and TRBJ2-4, the full variable domain reads DTAVSQTPKYLVTQMGNDKSIKCEQNLGHDTMYWYKQDSKKFLKIMFSYNNKELIINETVPNRFSPKSPDKAHLNLHINSLELGDSAVYFCASSQESLAGERGIQYFGAGTRLSVL.

This chain connects TRBV24-1 to TRBJ2-2; the D is unclear. Germline lookup yields CDR1 KGHDR and CDR2 SFDVKD. This CDR3 region has 13 residues. The V end was cut by 4 bases, the J end by 8 bases, with 10 bases between. CDR3 in DNA: TGTGCCACCAGTGAACCCAGGTGGGGGGAGCTGTTTTTT. It encodes CATSEPRWGELFF.

This clonotype came up many times. The chain links TRBV27 to TRBJ2-7; 9 nucleotides align to TRBD1. J was trimmed by 1 base and V by 3 bases; bases with no gene match: 4. The V gene's germline CDR1 is MNHEY and CDR2 SMNVEV (reference sequence). The CDR3 consists of 15 residues. CDR3 nucleotide sequence: TGTGCCAGCAGTTTCACGGGACAGGGATCCTACGAGCAGTACTTC. Translating it yields CASSFTGQGSYEQYF.

The V and J genes are TRBV28 and TRBJ2-1; the D gene is possibly TRBD2 (6 bases). Germline CDR1 reads MDHEN; CDR2 reads SYDVKM. This CDR3 is built from 13 residues. With 6 bases removed from V and 6 bases from J, the gap between germline ends came to 12 bases. Here the CDR3 reads CASRTRPLNEQFF. CDR3 nucleotides: TGTGCCAGCAGGACTAGACCCCTCAATGAGCAGTTCTTC.

CDR3 residues: CASSYDTGSHNEQFF. The CDR3 DNA is TGTGCCAGCAGTTACGACACAGGGAGCCACAATGAGCAGTTCTTC. The genes are TRBV6-5 and TRBJ2-1, with D possibly being TRBD1 (6 bases). Germline CDR1 MNHEY, CDR2 SVGAGI. CDR3 length equals 15 residues. Trimming took off 2 bases at V and 5 bases at J, with 13 bases between the two ends.

Points on this clonotype: It is likely a read error: a sequence one base away is far more abundant. The chain links TRBV7-2 to TRBJ1-3, with no clear D. Germline assignment: CDR1 SGHTA and CDR2 FQGNSA. The CDR3 sequence is 12 residues long. The CDR3, as DNA: TGTGCCAGCAGCTTAGCTGGAAACACCCTATATTTT. Amino acid sequence: CASSLAGNTLYF.

Note on this clonotype: A junction boundary mismatches the germline segment, possibly from a read error. The V gene is TRBV28, the J gene TRBJ2-7; 14 nucleotides match TRBD2. Per the germline V gene, CDR1 is MDHEN and CDR2 is SYDVKM. This CDR3 spans 14 amino acids. CDR3 residues: CASSLGGLAGVWSF. CDR3 DNA: TGTGCCAGCAGTTTAGGGGGACTAGCGGGAGTGTGGAGCTTC. Full variable domain (missing parts from reference TRBV28 and TRBJ2-7): DVKVTQSSRYLVKRTGEKVFLECVQDMDHENMFWYRQDPGLGLRLIYFSYDVKMKEKGDIPEGYSVSREKKERFSLILESASTNQTSMYLCASSLGGLAGVWSFGPGTRLTVT.

In this sample, this clonotype turned up many times. This chain joins TRBV7-2 and TRBJ1-5, with D tentatively TRBD1 (5 bases). Germline V CDR1 and CDR2: SGHTA, FQGNSA. The CDR3 length is 15 residues. V lost 4 bases to trimming and J lost 2 bases, with 12 bases between them. The CDR3 region has the DNA TGTGCCAGCAGCTCGTACCGGGGGGGCAATCAGCCCCAGCATTTT. Its translation: CASSSYRGGNQPQHF.

The chain joins TRBV28 to TRBJ1-4, with no clear D. Germline V gives CDR1 MDHEN, CDR2 SYDVKM. The CDR3 has 15 amino acids. V was trimmed by 2 bases and J by 7 bases, leaving 14 bases between them. In DNA, the CDR3 is TGTGCCAGCAGTTTACCTGCCGGTACGGGTGAAAAACTGTTTTTT. It codes for CASSLPAGTGEKLFF. Supplemented by reference TRBV28 and TRBJ1-4, the full variable domain reads DVKVTQSSRYLVKRTGEKVFLECVQDMDHENMFWYRQDPGLGLRLIYFSYDVKMKEKGDIPEGYSVSREKKERFSLILESASTNQTSMYLCASSLPAGTGEKLFFGSGTQLSVL.

The DNA of the CDR3 is TGTGCCAGCAGCTTAGTGGGCTTGGATAGAGCAGATACGCAGTATTTT. It specifies CASSLVGLDRADTQYF. The chain has TRBV7-3 and TRBJ2-3; D gene unclear. Germline-derived CDR1 and CDR2 are SGHTA and FQGTGA. Trimming took 2 bases from V and 4 from J, leaving 16 bases between them. There are 16 residues in the CDR3.

This clonotype was seen many times. This sequence joins TRBV7-9 and TRBJ1-1, with D hard to call. Trimming left V 1 base short and J 3 bases short, with 18 bases between. This CDR3 has 17 amino acids. In germline, CDR1 is SEHNR, CDR2 FQNEAQ (reference sequence). As DNA, the CDR3 is TGTGCCAGCAGCTTAGTACACCAGACGGGTGGTGACACTGAAGCTTTCTTT. As protein: CASSLVHQTGGDTEAFF.

This chain joins TRBV24-1 and TRBJ1-2, with D maybe TRBD1 (6 bases). Trimming shortened V by 5 bases and J by 6 bases, and 18 bases separated the two germline ends. The germline CDR1 and CDR2 sequences are KGHDR and SFDVKD. The CDR3 has 15 residues. The CDR3 loop is CATSGANRASNGYTF. CDR3 coding DNA: TGTGCCACCAGTGGCGCGAACAGGGCCTCCAATGGCTACACCTTC.

This clonotype was recorded a few times. This chain connects TRBV28 to TRBJ2-1; D gene unclear. Trimming left V 2 bases short and J 5 bases short, with 10 bases between. CDR1 is MDHEN and CDR2 is SYDVKM in the germline V gene. This CDR3 has 14 amino acids. CDR3: CASSLVSRHNEQFF. For the CDR3, the DNA is TGTGCCAGCAGTTTAGTTTCCAGGCACAATGAGCAGTTCTTC.

The rearrangement uses TRBV29-1 and TRBJ1-2; D may be TRBD1 (5 bases). This CDR3 region has 14 residues. Deletions cut 4 bases from V and 7 bases from J, with 19 bases between. CDR1 SQVTM and CDR2 ANQGSEA come from the germline V gene. The CDR3 DNA follows: TGCAGCGTTGTGAATCCCGGGACGCGGGCTGGCTACACCTTC. The encoded protein is CSVVNPGTRAGYTF.

The chain carries TRBV18 and TRBJ2-2, with D perhaps matching TRBD2 (5 bases). Germline CDR1 reads KGHSH; CDR2 reads LQKENI. The CDR3 loop spans 18 amino acids. V was shortened by 2 bases and J by 7 bases, with 23 bases between the two germline ends. The CDR3 DNA reads TGTGCCAGCTCACCAAATTTCGCAGCCCGAGGGAAAAACGGGGAGCTGTTTTTT. It yields the protein CASSPNFAARGKNGELFF. The complete variable domain, with remaining parts taken from reference TRBV18 and TRBJ2-2, reads NAGVMQNPRHLVRRRGQEARLRCSPMKGHSHVYWYRQLPEEGLKFMVYLQKENIIDESGMPKERFSAEFPKEGPSILRIQQVVRGDSAAYFCASSPNFAARGKNGELFFGEGSRLTVL.

In its sample, this clonotype was seen many times. The DNA for the CDR3 is TGTGCCAGCGCCAACACGGGGGGCGCAGCCTATGGCTACACCTTC. As protein: CASANTGGAAYGYTF. The rearrangement links TRBV7-2 to TRBJ1-2; D might be TRBD1 (6 bases). Per germline, CDR1 SGHTA and CDR2 FQGNSA. The CDR3 runs 15 residues. V lost 8 bases to trimming and J lost 4 bases, with 20 bases between them.